The present T cell receptor beta chain was sequenced within a study of cytomegalovirus exposure and HLA in healthy donors. The CDR3 has 15 amino acids. Germline-derived CDR1 and CDR2 are SGHRS and YFSETQ. With V trimmed by 4 bases and J by 7 bases, 7 bases remained unmatched. PCR used 60 Vbeta primers and 13 Jbeta primers. Here immunoSEQ multiplex PCR was the method, and the copy in TCRdb shows in-frame clones only, minus some. The repertoire holds approximately 210,000 clones, with 60% to 85% as singletons. The specimen was PBMCs. The chain recombines TRBV5-1 with TRBJ1-5; 11 nucleotides line up with TRBD1. The sequence derives from a woman aged 40-49 years in good health and CMV-seronegative. CDR3 sequence: CASSPRTGGGQPQHF. Written as DNA, the CDR3 is TGCGCCAGCAGCCCCCGGACAGGGGGCGGCCAGCCCCAGCATTTT.